This T cell receptor (beta chain) comes out of a study of T cell clonotyping in hematopoietic cell transplantation. Trimming at V came to 5 bases and at J to 0 bases, leaving 10 bases not matched to a gene. The CDR3 spans 16 residues. The germline CDR1 and CDR2 sequences are SGHKS and YYEKEE (reference sequence). The method was immunoSEQ multiplex PCR; TCRdb's version includes in-frame clones alone and lacks a portion of them. The sample lists about 41,000 clones, 95% occurring once. Input material: peripheral blood mononuclear cells. This sequence joins TRBV5-5 and TRBJ1-2, with 7 bases identical to TRBD1. This receptor was taken from a man aged 30 to 45 in good health. Some clones in this sample may be carry-over from other donors' samples. The CDR3 spells CASRPTGTASNYGYTF. For the CDR3, the DNA is TGTGCCAGCAGGCCGACAGGGACAGCTTCTAACTATGGCTACACCTTC.